This T cell receptor (beta chain) was documented in a study of blood T cell repertoires in COVID-19. Turning to the study itself: Material from acute and convalescent COVID-19 was sourced from the United States, Italy and Spain.

Sequencing was performed with immunoSEQ multiplex PCR; in TCRdb, only in-frame clones are kept and a portion is missing. The data hold more than 100,000 clones, with about four fifths observed a single time. Sequenced material: peripheral blood. The clonotype was recovered from a young woman who had recovered from COVID-19.

This CDR3 is CASSQQGGGQETQYF. The DNA of the CDR3 is TGCGCCAGCAGCCAGCAGGGGGGAGGTCAAGAGACCCAGTACTTC. This chain uses TRBV4-1 with TRBJ2-5, with a tentative D call TRBD1 (7 bases). The V end lost 3 bases, the J end lost 2 bases, and 13 bases lay between the germline ends. This CDR3 comprises 15 residues. Germline-derived CDR1 and CDR2 are MGHRA and YSYEKL.